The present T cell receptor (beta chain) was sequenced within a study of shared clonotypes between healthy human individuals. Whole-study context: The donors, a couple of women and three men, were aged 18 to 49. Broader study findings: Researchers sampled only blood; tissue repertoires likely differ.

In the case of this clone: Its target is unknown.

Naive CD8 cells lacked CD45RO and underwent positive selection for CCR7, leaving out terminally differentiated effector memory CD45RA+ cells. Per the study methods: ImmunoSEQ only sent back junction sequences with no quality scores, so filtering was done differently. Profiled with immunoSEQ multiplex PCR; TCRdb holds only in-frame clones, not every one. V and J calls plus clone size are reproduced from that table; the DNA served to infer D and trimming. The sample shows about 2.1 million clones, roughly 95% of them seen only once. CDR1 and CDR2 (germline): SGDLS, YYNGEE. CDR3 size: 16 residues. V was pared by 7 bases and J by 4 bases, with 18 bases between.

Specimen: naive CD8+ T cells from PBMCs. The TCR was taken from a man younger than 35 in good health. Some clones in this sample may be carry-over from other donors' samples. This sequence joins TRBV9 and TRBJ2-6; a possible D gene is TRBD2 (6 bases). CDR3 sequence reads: CASRAGLAPGANVLTF. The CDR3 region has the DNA TGTGCCAGCCGGGCGGGATTAGCCCCCGGGGCCAACGTCCTGACTTTC.